These 15 T cell receptor beta chains share one sample of origin, sequenced in a study of blood T cell repertoires in COVID-19. Method: immunoSEQ multiplex PCR; TCRdb's copy keeps in-frame clones and lacks some. This repertoire shows about 97,000 clones, 87% found once; its top ten account for more than 4.5%. The sequenced sample consisted of peripheral blood. The receptors shown here come from a woman in her forties or fifties with COVID-19, enrolled during active disease.

The chain is built from TRBV25-1 and TRBJ1-1; 7 bases are shared with TRBD1. This CDR3 has 14 residues. Germline V gives CDR1 MGHDK, CDR2 SYGVNS. With V trimmed by 3 bases and J by 1 base, 2 bases remained unmatched. As DNA, the CDR3 is TGTGCCAGCAGTGAGGGACAGCCGAACACTGAAGCTTTCTTT. This codes for CASSEGQPNTEAFF.

The gene calls are TRBV3-1 (or the pseudogene TRBV3-2) and TRBJ2-3, with D unresolved. The CDR3 is made up of 13 amino acids. Germline-derived CDR1 and CDR2 are LGHDT and YNNKEL (reference sequence). V lost 2 bases to trimming and J lost 1 base, with 4 bases between them. In DNA form, the CDR3 reads TGTGCCAGCAGCCAACAGGGCACAGATACGCAGTATTTT. Translation gives CASSQQGTDTQYF.

The genes are TRBV3-1 (or the pseudogene TRBV3-2) and TRBJ1-4; 7 nucleotides match TRBD1. The V and J ends lost 6 bases and 4 bases, in that order; junction bases with no gene match: 8. Per the germline V gene, CDR1 is LGHDT and CDR2 is YNNKEL (reference sequence). The CDR3 loop spans 15 amino acids. The CDR3 nucleotides read TGTGCCAGCAGTCCGCCCGGGACAGTTAATGAAAAACTGTTTTTT. It codes for CASSPPGTVNEKLFF.

This chain uses TRBV7-2 with TRBJ2-7; 11 bases map to TRBD2. V lost 5 bases to trimming and J lost 0 bases; unmatched junction nucleotides: 3. Germline CDR1 is SGHTA and CDR2 is FQGNSA. CDR3 length: 15 amino acids. The CDR3 nucleotides read TGTGCCAGCAGCCTCACTAGCGGGGGCTCCTACGAGCAGTACTTC. Protein: CASSLTSGGSYEQYF. Full variable domain (remainder filled in from reference TRBV7-2 and TRBJ2-7): GAGVSQSPSNKVTEKGKDVELRCDPISGHTALYWYRQSLGQGLEFLIYFQGNSAPDKSGLPSDRFSAERTGGSVSTLTIQRTQQEDSAVYLCASSLTSGGSYEQYFGPGTRLTVT.

This clone was recorded many times. V is TRBV29-1 and J is TRBJ1-2, with TRBD1 as a possible D gene (6 bases). From germline, CDR1 is SQVTM and CDR2 ANQGSEA. The CDR3 totals 12 residues. This CDR3 reads CTCWAGASGYTF. CDR3 DNA sequence: TGCACCTGTTGGGCGGGGGCGAGTGGCTACACCTTC.

The chain combines TRBV19 with TRBJ2-7; TRBD1 aligns across 7 bases. Germline V gene sequence: CDR1 LNHDA, CDR2 SQIVND (reference sequence). The CDR3 runs to 14 residues. Trimming removed 7 bases from V and 6 bases from J; junction bases left unmatched: 12. In DNA, the CDR3 is TGTGCCAGTAAGGTCAAACAGGGGATAGGCGAGCAGTACTTC. Amino acid sequence: CASKVKQGIGEQYF.

The chain couples TRBV9 to TRBJ1-1; tentatively, D is TRBD1 (5 bases). Germline V gene data show CDR1 as SGDLS and CDR2 as YYNGEE. The CDR3 contains 15 residues. V was pared by 4 bases and J by 0 bases, with 13 bases between. CDR3 residues: CASSPSGGVNTEAFF. CDR3 in DNA: TGTGCCAGCAGCCCATCCGGGGGGGTGAACACTGAAGCTTTCTTT.

J is TRBJ1-3 and V is TRBV5-1; D possibly corresponds to TRBD1 (5 bases). V lost 4 bases, J lost 0 bases, and 8 bases lay in between. The CDR3 extends over 14 amino acids. Germline CDR1 SGHRS, CDR2 YFSETQ. Here the CDR3 reads CASSGGTSGNTIYF. In DNA, the CDR3 is TGCGCCAGCAGCGGGGGGACCTCTGGAAACACCATATATTTT.

The gene calls are TRBV28 and TRBJ1-6; TRBD1 matches 8 bases. Germline lookup yields CDR1 MDHEN and CDR2 SYDVKM. J was trimmed by 10 bases and V by 4 bases; bases with no gene match: 6. This CDR3 contains 14 residues. CDR3 nucleotides: TGTGCCAGCAGTTCTGGACAGGGTCGGTCACCCCTCCACTTT. It yields the protein CASSSGQGRSPLHF. Together with reference TRBV28 and TRBJ1-6, the CDR3 gives the full variable domain: DVKVTQSSRYLVKRTGEKVFLECVQDMDHENMFWYRQDPGLGLRLIYFSYDVKMKEKGDIPEGYSVSREKKERFSLILESASTNQTSMYLCASSSGQGRSPLHFGNGTRLTVT.

V usage is TRBV30 and J usage is TRBJ2-2; 11 nucleotides line up with TRBD2. This CDR3 has 15 residues. Germline loops: CDR1 GTSNPN, CDR2 SVGIG (reference sequence). V lost 4 bases, J lost 0 bases, and 1 base stayed unmatched. The CDR3 here is CAWTSGGSNTGELFF. In nucleotides, the CDR3 is TGTGCCTGGACTAGCGGGGGGTCGAACACCGGGGAGCTGTTTTTT.

The V gene is TRBV30, the J gene TRBJ1-6, with D possibly matching TRBD1 (5 bases). Germline lookup yields CDR1 GTSNPN and CDR2 SVGIG (reference sequence). The CDR3 extends over 14 amino acids. Trimming removed 1 base at V and 10 bases at J, with 14 bases between. The CDR3 nucleotides are TGTGCCTGGAGTGCCCAGGGTCTGCGGTCACCCCTCCACTTT. It translates to CAWSAQGLRSPLHF.

Only one count was recorded for this clone. The chain couples TRBV29-1 to TRBJ1-1; TRBD1 might be the D (6 bases). CDR1 is SQVTM and CDR2 is ANQGSEA in the germline V gene. Between the trimmed V and J ends, which lost 4 bases and 0 bases, there was a span of 12 bases. The CDR3 totals 14 residues. In DNA form, the CDR3 reads TGCAGCGTTGCGGCCAGGGGATTGAACACTGAAGCTTTCTTT. Translated: CSVAARGLNTEAFF. Using reference TRBV29-1 and TRBJ1-1 for the parts outside the CDR3, the full variable domain is SAVISQKPSRDICQRGTSLTIQCQVDSQVTMMFWYRQQPGQSLTLIATANQGSEATYESGFVIDKFPISRPNLTFSTLTVSNMSPEDSSIYLCSVAARGLNTEAFFGQGTRLTVV.

V usage is TRBV28 and J usage is TRBJ1-1; 7 bases match TRBD1. CDR3 length: 14 residues. V was pared by 3 bases and J by 4 bases, with 5 bases of the junction left unmatched. The germline V gene encodes CDR1 MDHEN and CDR2 SYDVKM. CDR3 region: CASSFAGGLTEAFF. In DNA form, the CDR3 reads TGTGCCAGCAGTTTTGCAGGGGGGCTCACTGAAGCTTTCTTT.

The chain couples TRBV6-2 or TRBV6-3 to TRBJ1-1; 9 nucleotides match TRBD1. There are 15 residues in the CDR3. Germline V lookup: CDR1 MNHEY, CDR2 SVGEGT. V trimming: 4 bases; J trimming: 4 bases; junction bases outside the gene matches: 7. CDR3 coding DNA: TGTGCCAGCAGTTTGGACAGGGGTTTGGTCACTGAAGCTTTCTTT. Its translation: CASSLDRGLVTEAFF.

Concerning this clone: At one of its ends the junction is not consistent with the germline gene, which may arise from a read error. V usage is TRBV18 and J usage is TRBJ1-5; 10 nucleotides agree with TRBD1. The CDR3 runs to 18 residues. In germline, CDR1 is KGHSH, CDR2 LQKENI. CDR3 sequence reads: CASSAPGQGLYSNQPQHF. The DNA of the CDR3 is TGTGCCAGCTCAGCACCGGGACAGGGGTTATATAGCAATCAGCCCCAGCATTTT.